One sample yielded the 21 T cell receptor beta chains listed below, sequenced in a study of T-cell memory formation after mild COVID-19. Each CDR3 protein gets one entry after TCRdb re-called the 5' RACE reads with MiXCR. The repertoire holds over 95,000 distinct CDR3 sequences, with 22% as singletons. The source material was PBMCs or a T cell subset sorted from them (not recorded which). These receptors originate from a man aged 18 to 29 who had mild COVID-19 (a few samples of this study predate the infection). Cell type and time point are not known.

In DNA form, the CDR3 reads TGTGCCAGCAGCCCACAGGGGGGCGAGCAGTACGTC. It translates to CASSPQGGEQYV. V gene TRBV28 combines with J gene TRBJ2-7; 8 bases agree with TRBD1. The CDR3 is 12 residues long. Unmatched junction bases numbered 4, after V lost 6 bases and J lost 6 bases. CDR1 MDHEN and CDR2 SYDVKM come from the germline V gene.

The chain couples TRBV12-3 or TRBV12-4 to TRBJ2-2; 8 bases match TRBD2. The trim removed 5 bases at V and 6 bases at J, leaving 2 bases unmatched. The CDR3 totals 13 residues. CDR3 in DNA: TGTGCCAGCAGTCCCGGGGGGGCCGGGGAGCTGTTTTTT. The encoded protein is CASSPGGAGELFF.

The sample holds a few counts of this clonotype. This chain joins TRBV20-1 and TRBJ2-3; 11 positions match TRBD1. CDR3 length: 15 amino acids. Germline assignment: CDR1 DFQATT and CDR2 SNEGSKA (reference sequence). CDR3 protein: CTSLLRDRGADTQYF. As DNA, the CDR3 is TGCACTTCCCTCCTGAGGGACAGGGGGGCAGATACGCAGTATTTT.

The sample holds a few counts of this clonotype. CDR3 residues: CASRGGSGANTDTQYF. CDR3 coding DNA: TGCGCCAGCAGGGGGGGTAGCGGGGCCAACACAGATACGCAGTATTTT. The J gene is TRBJ2-3, the V gene TRBV10-2, with 8 bases matching TRBD2. Germline V gene lookup returns CDR1 WSHSY and CDR2 SAAADI. This CDR3 has 16 residues. After removal of 6 bases from V and 2 bases from J, the junction contained 10 bases not matched to a gene.

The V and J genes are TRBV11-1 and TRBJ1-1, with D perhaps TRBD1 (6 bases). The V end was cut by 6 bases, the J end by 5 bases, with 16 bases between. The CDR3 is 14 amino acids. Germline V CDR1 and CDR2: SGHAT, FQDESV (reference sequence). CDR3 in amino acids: CASRPQGGGTEAFF. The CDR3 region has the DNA TGTGCCAGCAGGCCACAGGGAGGAGGGACTGAAGCTTTCTTT.

DNA of the CDR3: TGTGCCAGCAGACCCAACGTTGGTTACAATGAGCAGTTCTTC. This gives the protein CASRPNVGYNEQFF. V is TRBV6-5 and J is TRBJ2-1; D gene uncertain. The germline V and J ends were trimmed by 6 bases and 4 bases, with 13 bases remaining between them. CDR3 size: 14 residues. In germline, CDR1 is MNHEY, CDR2 SVGAGI.

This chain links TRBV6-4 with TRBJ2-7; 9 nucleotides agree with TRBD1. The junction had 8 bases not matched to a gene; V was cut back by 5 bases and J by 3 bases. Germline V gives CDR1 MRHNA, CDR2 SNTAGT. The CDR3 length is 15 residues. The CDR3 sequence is CASSFMGQGNYEQYF. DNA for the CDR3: TGTGCCAGCAGTTTCATGGGACAGGGTAACTACGAGCAGTACTTC.

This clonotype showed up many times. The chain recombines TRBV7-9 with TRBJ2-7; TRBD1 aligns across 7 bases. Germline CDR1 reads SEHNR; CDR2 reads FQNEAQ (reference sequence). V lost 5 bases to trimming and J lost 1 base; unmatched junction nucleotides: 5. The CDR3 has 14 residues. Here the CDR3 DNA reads TGTGCCAGCAGCCCCAGGGACAGATCCTACGAGCAGTACTTC. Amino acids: CASSPRDRSYEQYF.

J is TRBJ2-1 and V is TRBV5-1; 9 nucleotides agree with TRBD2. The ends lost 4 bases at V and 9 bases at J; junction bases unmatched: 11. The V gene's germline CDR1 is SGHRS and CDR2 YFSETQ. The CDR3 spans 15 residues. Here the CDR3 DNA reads TGCGCCAGCAGCGCTAAGCGGGGGGCTGACTTTGAGCAGTTCTTC. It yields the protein CASSAKRGADFEQFF. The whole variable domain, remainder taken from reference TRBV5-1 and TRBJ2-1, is KAGVTQTPRYLIKTRGQQVTLSCSPISGHRSVSWYQQTPGQGLQFLFEYFSETQRNKGNFPGRFSGRQFSNSRSEMNVSTLELGDSALYLCASSAKRGADFEQFFGPGTRLTVL.

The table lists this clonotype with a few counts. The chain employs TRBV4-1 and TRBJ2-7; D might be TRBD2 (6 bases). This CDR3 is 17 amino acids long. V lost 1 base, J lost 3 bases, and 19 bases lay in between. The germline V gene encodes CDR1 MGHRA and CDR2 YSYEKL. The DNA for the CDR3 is TGCGCCAGCAGCCAAGCACCGACAGTGGAGGGTTTCTACGAGCAGTACTTC. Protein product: CASSQAPTVEGFYEQYF.

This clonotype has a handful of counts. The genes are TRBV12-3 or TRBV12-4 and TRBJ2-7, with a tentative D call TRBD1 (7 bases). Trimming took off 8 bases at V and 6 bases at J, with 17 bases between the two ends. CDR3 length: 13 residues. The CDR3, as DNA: TGTGCCAGCGGGGCGGGACAGTGGACCGAGCAGTACTTC. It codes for CASGAGQWTEQYF.

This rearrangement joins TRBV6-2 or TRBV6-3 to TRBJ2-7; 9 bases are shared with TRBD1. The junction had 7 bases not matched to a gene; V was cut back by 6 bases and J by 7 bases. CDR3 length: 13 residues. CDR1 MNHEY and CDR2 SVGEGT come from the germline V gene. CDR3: CASSHRGLWEQYV. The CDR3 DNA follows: TGTGCCAGCAGCCACAGGGGGCTCTGGGAGCAGTACGTC.

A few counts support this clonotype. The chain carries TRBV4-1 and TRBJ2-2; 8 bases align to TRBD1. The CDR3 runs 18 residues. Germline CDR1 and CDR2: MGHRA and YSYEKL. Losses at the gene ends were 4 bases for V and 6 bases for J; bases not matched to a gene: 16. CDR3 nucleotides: TGCGCCAGCAGCCGCTACGGACAGGGTTATAGTGGGTCCGGGGAGCTGTTTTTT. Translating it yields CASSRYGQGYSGSGELFF.

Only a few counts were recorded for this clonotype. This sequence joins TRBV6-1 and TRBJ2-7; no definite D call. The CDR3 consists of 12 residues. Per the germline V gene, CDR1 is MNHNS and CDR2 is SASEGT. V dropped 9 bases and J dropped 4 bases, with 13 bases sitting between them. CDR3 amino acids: CAREQRQYEQYV. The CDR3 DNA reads TGTGCCAGAGAACAGAGGCAATACGAGCAGTACGTC.

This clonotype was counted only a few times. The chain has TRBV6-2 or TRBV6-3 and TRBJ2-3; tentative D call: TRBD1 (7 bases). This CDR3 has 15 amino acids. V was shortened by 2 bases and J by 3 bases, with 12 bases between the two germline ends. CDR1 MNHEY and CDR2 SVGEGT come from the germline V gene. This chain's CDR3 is CASSYLAGGTDTQYF. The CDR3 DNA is TGTGCCAGCAGTTACCTGGCAGGGGGGACAGATACGCAGTATTTT.

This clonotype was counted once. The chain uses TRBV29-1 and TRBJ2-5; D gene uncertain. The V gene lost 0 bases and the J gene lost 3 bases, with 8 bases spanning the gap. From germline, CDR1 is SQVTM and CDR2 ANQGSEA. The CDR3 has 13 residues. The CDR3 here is CSVEDLLEETQYF. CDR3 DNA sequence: TGCAGCGTTGAAGATCTTCTAGAAGAGACCCAGTACTTC. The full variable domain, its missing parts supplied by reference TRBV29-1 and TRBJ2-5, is SAVISQKPSRDICQRGTSLTIQCQVDSQVTMMFWYRQQPGQSLTLIATANQGSEATYESGFVIDKFPISRPNLTFSTLTVSNMSPEDSSIYLCSVEDLLEETQYFGPGTRLLVL.

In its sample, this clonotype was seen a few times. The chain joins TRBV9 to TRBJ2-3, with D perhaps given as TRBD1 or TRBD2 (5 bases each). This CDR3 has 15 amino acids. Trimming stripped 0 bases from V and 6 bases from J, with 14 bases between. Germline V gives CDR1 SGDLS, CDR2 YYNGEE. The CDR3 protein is CASSVDWGFQDTQYF. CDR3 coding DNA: TGTGCCAGCAGCGTAGATTGGGGGTTCCAGGATACGCAGTATTTT.

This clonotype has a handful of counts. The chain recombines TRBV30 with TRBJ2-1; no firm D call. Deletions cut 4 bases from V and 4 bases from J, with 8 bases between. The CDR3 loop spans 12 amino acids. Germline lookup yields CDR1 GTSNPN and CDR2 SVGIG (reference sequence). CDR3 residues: CAWTEFYNEQFF. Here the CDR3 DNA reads TGTGCCTGGACGGAGTTTTACAATGAGCAGTTCTTC.

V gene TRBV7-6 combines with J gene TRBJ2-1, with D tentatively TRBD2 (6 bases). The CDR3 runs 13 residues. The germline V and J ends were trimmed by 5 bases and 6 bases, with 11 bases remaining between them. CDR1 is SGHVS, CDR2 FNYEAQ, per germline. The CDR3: CASSLGSPNEQFF. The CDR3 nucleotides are TGTGCCAGCAGCCTCGGGAGTCCCAATGAGCAGTTCTTC. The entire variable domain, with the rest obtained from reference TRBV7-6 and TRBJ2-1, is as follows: GAGVSQSPRYKVTKRGQDVALRCDPISGHVSLYWYRQALGQGPEFLTYFNYEAQQDKSGLPNDRFSAERPEGSISTLTIQRTEQRDSAMYRCASSLGSPNEQFFGPGTRLTVL.

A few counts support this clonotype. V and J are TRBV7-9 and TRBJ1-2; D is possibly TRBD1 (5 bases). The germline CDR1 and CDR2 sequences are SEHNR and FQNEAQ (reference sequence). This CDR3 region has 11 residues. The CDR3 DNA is TGTGCGATCCCACAGGCCTATGGCTACACCTTC. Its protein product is CAIPQAYGYTF.

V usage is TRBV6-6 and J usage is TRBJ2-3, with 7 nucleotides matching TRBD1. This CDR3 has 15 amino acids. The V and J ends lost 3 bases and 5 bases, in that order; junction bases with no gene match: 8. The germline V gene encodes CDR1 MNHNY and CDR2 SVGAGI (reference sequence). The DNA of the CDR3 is TGTGCCAGCAGTTATAAGGGGGCAGGAGGAGATACGCAGTATTTT. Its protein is CASSYKGAGGDTQYF.